This passage covers 14 T cell receptor beta chains from one sample sequenced in a study of blood T cell repertoires in COVID-19. Data came from immunoSEQ multiplex PCR; TCRdb stores just in-frame clones and leaves some out. The sample lists 150,000 to 200,000 clones; roughly 88% were seen once. Material: PBMCs or T cells enriched from blood (not recorded which). The origin of the receptors is a woman aged 55-70 years who had recovered from COVID-19.

The CDR3 sequence is CASSLAGGSYNEQFF. CDR3 DNA sequence: TGTGCCAGCAGTTTAGCGGGAGGGTCATACAATGAGCAGTTCTTC. The rearrangement uses TRBV2 and TRBJ2-1; 11 nucleotides agree with TRBD2. The CDR3 length is 15 residues. J gave up 4 bases and V 5 bases, and 4 bases lay outside the gene matches. Germline lookup yields CDR1 SNHLY and CDR2 FYNNEI.

This clone appeared once. The V gene is TRBV7-2, the J gene TRBJ2-1; perhaps TRBD1 as D (6 bases). The CDR3 spans 13 residues. The germline gives CDR1 SGHTA, CDR2 FQGNSA. Trimming took off 6 bases at V and 9 bases at J, with 15 bases between the two ends. CDR3 region: CASSLYRVGEQFF. As DNA, the CDR3 is TGTGCCAGCAGTTTGTACAGGGTAGGTGAGCAGTTCTTC.

This clone has only one observation. The rearrangement uses TRBV30 and TRBJ1-1; D gene uncertain. This CDR3 is built from 11 residues. V shed 4 bases and J shed 4 bases, with 7 bases lying between them. Per germline, CDR1 GTSNPN and CDR2 SVGIG (reference sequence). In DNA form, the CDR3 reads TGTGCCTGGAATTTCGGCACTGAAGCTTTCTTT. Translating gives CAWNFGTEAFF. The whole variable domain, remainder taken from reference TRBV30 and TRBJ1-1, is SQTIHQWPATLVQPVGSPLSLECTVEGTSNPNLYWYRQAAGRGLQLLFYSVGIGQISSEVPQNLSASRPQDRQFILSSKKLLLSDSGFYLCAWNFGTEAFFGQGTRLTVV.

The chain carries TRBV7-2 and TRBJ2-5; TRBD1 agrees at 9 bases. Germline values: CDR1 SGHTA, CDR2 FQGNSA. The CDR3 has 15 residues. The J segment lost 6 bases and the V segment lost 2 bases, leaving 7 bases of the junction unmatched. CDR3 sequence: CASSLTPDRGQTQYF. Written as DNA, the CDR3 is TGTGCCAGCAGCTTAACGCCGGACAGGGGTCAGACCCAGTACTTC.

This chain links TRBV5-1 with TRBJ2-1, with 8 nucleotides matching TRBD1. This CDR3 is 15 amino acids long. The V and J ends lost 3 bases and 4 bases, in that order; junction bases with no gene match: 6. Per the germline V gene, CDR1 is SGHRS and CDR2 is YFSETQ. The CDR3 coding sequence is TGCGCCAGCAGCTACCGGACAGGGTGGTACAATGAGCAGTTCTTC. Amino acid sequence: CASSYRTGWYNEQFF.

The chain uses TRBV28 and TRBJ1-6; maybe TRBD1 (6 bases). Trimming stripped 7 bases from V and 7 bases from J, with 17 bases between. Germline CDR1 MDHEN, CDR2 SYDVKM. This CDR3 contains 15 residues. The CDR3 DNA sequence: TGTGCCAGCACCCCTTTGGGACACGGGAATTCACCCCTCCACTTT. Protein sequence: CASTPLGHGNSPLHF.

With respect to this clone: Other DNA sequences from this sample encode an identical CDR3 as well. The genes are TRBV6-5 and TRBJ1-6; D might be TRBD1 (6 bases). CDR1 is MNHEY and CDR2 is SVGAGI in the germline V gene. The CDR3 totals 13 residues. V was pared by 7 bases and J by 7 bases, with 11 bases between. The CDR3 DNA is TGTGCCAGCACGGGTAGGGGGAATTCACCCCTCCACTTT. This gives the protein CASTGRGNSPLHF.

This chain connects TRBV7-9 to TRBJ2-2; 12 bases fit TRBD1. The V and J ends lost 1 base and 3 bases, in that order; junction bases with no gene match: 6. The CDR3 sequence is 18 residues long. CDR1 and CDR2 from the germline V gene are SEHNR and FQNEAQ (reference sequence). The CDR3 protein is CASSLEGQGAHHTGELFF. As DNA, the CDR3 is TGTGCCAGCAGCTTAGAGGGACAGGGGGCGCATCACACCGGGGAGCTGTTTTTT.

The chain combines TRBV7-2 with TRBJ1-2, with 7 bases matching TRBD1. This CDR3 region has 12 residues. The trim removed 4 bases at V and 8 bases at J, leaving 4 bases unmatched. CDR1 and CDR2 (germline): SGHTA, FQGNSA. CDR3 in amino acids: CASSWDRNGYTF. For the CDR3, the DNA is TGTGCCAGCAGCTGGGACAGAAACGGCTACACCTTC.

V and J are TRBV27 and TRBJ2-1; perhaps TRBD1 as D (7 bases). Trimming pared 3 bases from V and 3 bases from J, leaving 12 bases between. Germline V CDR1 and CDR2: MNHEY, SMNVEV (reference sequence). The CDR3 consists of 15 residues. The CDR3 bases are TGTGCCAGCAGTTTTGGGCAGGGGGGCTACAATGAGCAGTTCTTC. It encodes CASSFGQGGYNEQFF.

A word on this clone: A junction end diverges from the germline sequence, so it may reflect a read error. This chain links TRBV28 with TRBJ2-7; 10 bases line up with TRBD2. CDR3 length equals 15 residues. Looked up from germline, CDR1 is MDHEN and CDR2 is SYDVKM. The CDR3 nucleotides read TGTGCCAGCAGTTTAAGGCTAGCGGGGGCCTACGGGCAGTACTTC. Translating it yields CASSLRLAGAYGQYF.

This chain links TRBV5-5 with TRBJ1-6; D remains ambiguous. Germline values: CDR1 SGHKS, CDR2 YYEKEE (reference sequence). The CDR3 loop spans 16 amino acids. V shed 5 bases and J shed 2 bases, with 14 bases lying between them. The CDR3 coding sequence is TGTGCCAGCAGTCGTTACGCACCGGCCTATAATTCACCCCTCCACTTT. It encodes CASSRYAPAYNSPLHF.

This chain connects TRBV28 to TRBJ1-2; 8 nucleotides match TRBD1. CDR3 length: 15 residues. The trim removed 1 base at V and 3 bases at J, leaving 4 bases unmatched. CDR1 is MDHEN, CDR2 SYDVKM, per germline. The CDR3 loop reads CASSLYQGAYYGYTF. The CDR3 DNA follows: TGTGCCAGCAGTTTATACCAGGGGGCGTACTATGGCTACACCTTC.

The table lists this clone with a few counts. The chain joins TRBV28 to TRBJ2-7, with D uncertain. The V end was cut by 3 bases, the J end by 3 bases, with 12 bases between. Germline V gene data show CDR1 as MDHEN and CDR2 as SYDVKM. The CDR3 covers 14 residues. CDR3 region: CASSLRRIGYEQYF. The CDR3 DNA is TGTGCCAGCAGTTTGAGGCGGATCGGCTACGAGCAGTACTTC.